This T cell receptor beta chain was sequenced in a study of OX40 agonist ivuxolimab in advanced cancers. Study details: Partial responses, seen in three patients, involved one hepatocellular carcinoma and two cutaneous melanomas.

V was trimmed by 4 bases and J by 0 bases, leaving 7 bases between them. Germline V gene data show CDR1 as SGHRS and CDR2 as YFSETQ. This CDR3 has 14 amino acids. Clones were read by immunoSEQ multiplex PCR, and TCRdb kept only the in-frame ones, dropping some. The sample records approximately 75,000 clones, 85% being singletons. The J gene is TRBJ2-2, the V gene TRBV5-1, with D unclear. This receptor was identified in an adult with an advanced solid tumor such as melanoma, head and neck, liver or kidney cancer. This specimen consisted of CD4+ or CD8+ T cells sorted from blood, obtained in a trial of the OX40 agonist ivuxolimab. The CDR3, as DNA: TGCGCCAGCAGCGCTGGGGCGAACACCGGGGAGCTGTTTTTT. Encoded protein: CASSAGANTGELFF.